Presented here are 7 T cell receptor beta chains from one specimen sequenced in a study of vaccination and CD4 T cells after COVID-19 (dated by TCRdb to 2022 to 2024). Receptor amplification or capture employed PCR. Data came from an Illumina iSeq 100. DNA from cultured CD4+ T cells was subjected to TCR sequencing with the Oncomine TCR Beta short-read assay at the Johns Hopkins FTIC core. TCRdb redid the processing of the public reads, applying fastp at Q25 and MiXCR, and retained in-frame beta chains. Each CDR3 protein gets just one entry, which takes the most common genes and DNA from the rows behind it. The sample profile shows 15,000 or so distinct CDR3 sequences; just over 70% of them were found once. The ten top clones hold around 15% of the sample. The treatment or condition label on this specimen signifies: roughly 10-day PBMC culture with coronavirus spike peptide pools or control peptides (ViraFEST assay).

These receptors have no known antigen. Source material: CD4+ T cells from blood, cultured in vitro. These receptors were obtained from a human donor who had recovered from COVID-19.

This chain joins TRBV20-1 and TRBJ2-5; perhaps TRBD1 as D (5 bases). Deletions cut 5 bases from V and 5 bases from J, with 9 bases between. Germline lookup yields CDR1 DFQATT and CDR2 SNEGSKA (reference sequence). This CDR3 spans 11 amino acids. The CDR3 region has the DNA TGCAGTGCTGGACAAGATGAGACCCAGTACTTC. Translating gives CSAGQDETQYF.

The CDR3 loop is CASRGTGGFYGYTF. DNA of the CDR3: TGTGCCAGCAGGGGGACAGGGGGCTTCTATGGCTACACCTTC. The genes are TRBV27 and TRBJ1-2; TRBD1 matches 12 bases. This CDR3 comprises 14 residues. From germline, CDR1 is MNHEY and CDR2 SMNVEV (reference sequence). Trimming cost V 6 bases and J 4 bases; bases outside gene matches: 3.

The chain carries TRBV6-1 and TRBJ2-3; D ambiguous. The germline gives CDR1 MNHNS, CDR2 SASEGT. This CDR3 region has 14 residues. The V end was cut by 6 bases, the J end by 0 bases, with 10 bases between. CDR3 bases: TGTGCCAGCAGATTCGGCGTAAGCACAGATACGCAGTATTTT. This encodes CASRFGVSTDTQYF.

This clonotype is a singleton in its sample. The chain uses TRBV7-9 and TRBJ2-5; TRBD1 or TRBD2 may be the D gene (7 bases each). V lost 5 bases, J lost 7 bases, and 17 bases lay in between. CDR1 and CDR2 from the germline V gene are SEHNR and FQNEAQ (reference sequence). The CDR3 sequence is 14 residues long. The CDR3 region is CASSRSQGGGTQYF. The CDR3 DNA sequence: TGTGCCAGCAGCCGATCCCAGGGGGGGGGGACCCAGTACTTC.

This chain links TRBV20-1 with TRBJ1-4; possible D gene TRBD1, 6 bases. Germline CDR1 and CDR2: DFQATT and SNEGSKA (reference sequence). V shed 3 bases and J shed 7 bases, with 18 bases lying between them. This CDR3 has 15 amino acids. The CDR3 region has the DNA TGCAGTGCTAGGATGGGGGCAGGAGGTGGTGAAAAACTGTTTTTT. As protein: CSARMGAGGGEKLFF.

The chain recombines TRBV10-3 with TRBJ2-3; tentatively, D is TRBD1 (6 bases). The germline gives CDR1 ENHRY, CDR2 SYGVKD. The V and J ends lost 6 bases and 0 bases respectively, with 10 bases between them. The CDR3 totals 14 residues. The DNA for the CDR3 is TGTGCCATCAGCACAGGGCCTAGCACAGATACGCAGTATTTT. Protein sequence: CAISTGPSTDTQYF.

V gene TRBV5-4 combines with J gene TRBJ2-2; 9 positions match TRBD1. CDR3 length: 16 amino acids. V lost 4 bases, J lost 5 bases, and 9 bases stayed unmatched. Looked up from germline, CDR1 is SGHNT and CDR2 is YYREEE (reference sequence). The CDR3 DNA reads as TGTGCCAGCAGCCTCCTGACAGGGGGTAATACCGGGGAGCTGTTTTTT. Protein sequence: CASSLLTGGNTGELFF. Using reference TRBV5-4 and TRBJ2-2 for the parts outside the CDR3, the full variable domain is ETGVTQSPTHLIKTRGQQVTLRCSSQSGHNTVSWYQQALGQGPQFIFQYYREEENGRGNFPPRFSGLQFPNYSSELNVNALELDDSALYLCASSLLTGGNTGELFFGEGSRLTVL.